This T cell receptor beta chain was captured in a study of blood T cell repertoires in COVID-19. Overall study: Acute and convalescent COVID-19 samples came from the United States, Italy and Spain. The analysed material was cDNA or gDNA that came from T cells, B-cell-depleted T cells, or PBMCs.

The method was immunoSEQ multiplex PCR; TCRdb's version includes in-frame clones alone and lacks a portion of them. Of around 270,000 clones in the sample, around 89% were seen once. CDR1 and CDR2 (germline): SGHKS, YYEKEE (reference sequence). CDR3 length equals 15 residues. V was pared by 2 bases and J by 0 bases, with 10 bases between. This rearrangement joins TRBV5-5 to TRBJ2-3, with D unclear. This sequence originates from a man in his forties or fifties with acute or convalescent COVID-19. The source material was peripheral blood. In DNA form, the CDR3 reads TGTGCCAGCAGCTTACACAGCTTTAGCACAGATACGCAGTATTTT. It yields the protein CASSLHSFSTDTQYF.